This T cell receptor beta chain is drawn from a study of blood T cell repertoires in COVID-19. The wider study: Samples taken during acute and convalescent COVID-19 were collected in the United States, Italy and Spain.

This CDR3 spans 13 amino acids. Germline V gene data show CDR1 as SGHDT and CDR2 as YYEEEE. Cohort assignment relied on participant-reported clinical history. Two consecutive negative NP/OP PCR tests, clearance, or resolved symptoms defined Cohort 3 recovery. In the authors' workflow: It was from reference gene primer amplification that nucleated cell counts were estimated. Here immunoSEQ multiplex PCR was the method, and the copy in TCRdb shows in-frame clones only, minus some. That table is the source of V, J and clone size, and D and trimming were worked out from the DNA. This sample has around 450,000 clones, with 87% found just once. Concerning this clone itself: A junction boundary mismatches the germline segment, possibly from a read error.

The chain has TRBV5-6 and TRBJ2-1; TRBD2 agrees at 9 bases. The TCR comes from a young woman who had recovered from COVID-19. Source material: PBMCs or T cells enriched from blood (not recorded which). The CDR3 sequence: CASSLYETGLALF. CDR3 coding DNA: TGTGCCAGCAGCTTGTATGAAACGGGACTAGCTCTCTTC. Full variable domain (missing parts from reference TRBV5-6 and TRBJ2-1): DAGVTQSPTHLIKTRGQQVTLRCSPKSGHDTVSWYQQALGQGPQFIFQYYEEEERQRGNFPDRFSGHQFPNYSSELNVNALLLGDSALYLCASSLYETGLALFGPGTRLTVL.